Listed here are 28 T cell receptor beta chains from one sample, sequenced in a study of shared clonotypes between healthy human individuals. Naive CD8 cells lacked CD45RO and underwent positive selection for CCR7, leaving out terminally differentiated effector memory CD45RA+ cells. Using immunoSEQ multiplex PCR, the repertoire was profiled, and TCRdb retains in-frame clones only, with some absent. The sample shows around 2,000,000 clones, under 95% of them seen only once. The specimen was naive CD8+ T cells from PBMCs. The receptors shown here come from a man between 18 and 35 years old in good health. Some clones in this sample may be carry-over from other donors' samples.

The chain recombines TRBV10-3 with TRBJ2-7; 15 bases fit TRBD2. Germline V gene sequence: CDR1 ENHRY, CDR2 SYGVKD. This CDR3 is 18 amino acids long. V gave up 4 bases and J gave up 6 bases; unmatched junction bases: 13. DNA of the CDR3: TGTGCCATCAGTGGGGTCGGACTAGCGGGAGGGAGGGCAGGCGAGCAGTACTTC. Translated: CAISGVGLAGGRAGEQYF.

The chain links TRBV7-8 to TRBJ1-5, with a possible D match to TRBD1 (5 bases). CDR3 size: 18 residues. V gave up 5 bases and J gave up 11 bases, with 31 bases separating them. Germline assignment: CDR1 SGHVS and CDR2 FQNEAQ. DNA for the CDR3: TGTGCCAGCAGCCCACACATGGGGCGGGGAGACCGAGGAGTAGCCCAGCATTTT. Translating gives CASSPHMGRGDRGVAQHF.

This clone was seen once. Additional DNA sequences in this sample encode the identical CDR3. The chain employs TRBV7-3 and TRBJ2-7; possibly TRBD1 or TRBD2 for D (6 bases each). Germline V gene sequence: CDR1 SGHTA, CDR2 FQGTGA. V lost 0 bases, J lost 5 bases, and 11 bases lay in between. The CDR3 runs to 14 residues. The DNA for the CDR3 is TGTGCCAGCAGCTTAACTGGGGGGCGAGACGAGCAGTACTTC. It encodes CASSLTGGRDEQYF.

Here the CDR3 reads CASSFTRREGNEQFF. The CDR3, as DNA: TGTGCCAGCAGCTTCACTCGGCGGGAGGGAAATGAGCAGTTCTTC. This sequence joins TRBV7-8 and TRBJ2-1; the match to TRBD2 covers 9 bases. The CDR3 is 15 residues long. Germline V lookup: CDR1 SGHVS, CDR2 FQNEAQ. Unmatched junction bases numbered 7, after V lost 3 bases and J lost 7 bases.

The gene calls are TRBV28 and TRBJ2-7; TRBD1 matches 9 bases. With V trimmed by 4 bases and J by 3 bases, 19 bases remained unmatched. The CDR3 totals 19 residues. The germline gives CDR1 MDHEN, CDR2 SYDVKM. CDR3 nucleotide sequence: TGTGCCAGCAGTTCGAATTATGCTCTAGACAGGGGGATTTTCTACGAGCAGTACTTC. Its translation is CASSSNYALDRGIFYEQYF.

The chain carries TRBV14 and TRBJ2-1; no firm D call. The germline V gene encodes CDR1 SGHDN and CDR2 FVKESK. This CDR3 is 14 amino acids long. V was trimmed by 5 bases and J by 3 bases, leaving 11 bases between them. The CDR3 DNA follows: TGTGCCAGCAGCTTACTATACCTCTACAATGAGCAGTTCTTC. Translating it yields CASSLLYLYNEQFF.

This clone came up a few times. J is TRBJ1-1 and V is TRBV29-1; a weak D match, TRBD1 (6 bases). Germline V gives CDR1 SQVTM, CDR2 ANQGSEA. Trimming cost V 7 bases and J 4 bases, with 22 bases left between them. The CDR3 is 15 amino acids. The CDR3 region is CSAPPPPGETTEAFF. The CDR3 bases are TGCAGCGCCCCGCCCCCGCCAGGGGAGACCACTGAAGCTTTCTTT.

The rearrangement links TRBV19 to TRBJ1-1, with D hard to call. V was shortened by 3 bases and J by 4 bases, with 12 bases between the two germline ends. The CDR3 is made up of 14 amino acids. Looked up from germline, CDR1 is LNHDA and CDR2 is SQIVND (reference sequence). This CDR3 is CASSIGGEATEAFF. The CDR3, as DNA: TGTGCCAGTAGTATTGGTGGGGAGGCCACTGAAGCTTTCTTT.

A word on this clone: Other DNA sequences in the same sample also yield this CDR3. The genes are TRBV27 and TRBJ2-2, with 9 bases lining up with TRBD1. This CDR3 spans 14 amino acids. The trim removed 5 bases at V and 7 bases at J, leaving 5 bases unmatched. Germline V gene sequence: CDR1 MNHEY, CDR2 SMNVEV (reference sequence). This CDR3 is CASSLGTGIGELFF. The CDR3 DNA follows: TGTGCCAGCAGTCTCGGGACAGGGATCGGGGAGCTGTTTTTT.

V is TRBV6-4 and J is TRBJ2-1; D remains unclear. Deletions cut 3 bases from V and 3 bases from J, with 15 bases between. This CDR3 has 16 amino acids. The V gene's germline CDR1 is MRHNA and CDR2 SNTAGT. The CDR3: CASSESFRANYNEQFF. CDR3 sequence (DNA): TGTGCCAGCAGTGAATCCTTTCGGGCGAACTACAATGAGCAGTTCTTC.

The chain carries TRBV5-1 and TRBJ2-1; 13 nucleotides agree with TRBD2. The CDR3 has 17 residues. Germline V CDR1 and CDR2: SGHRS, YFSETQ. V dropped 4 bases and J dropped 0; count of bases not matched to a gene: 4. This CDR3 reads CASSGGLAGLSYNEQFF. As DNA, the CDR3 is TGCGCCAGCAGCGGGGGACTAGCGGGACTCTCCTACAATGAGCAGTTCTTC. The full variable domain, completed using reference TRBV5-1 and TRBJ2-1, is KAGVTQTPRYLIKTRGQQVTLSCSPISGHRSVSWYQQTPGQGLQFLFEYFSETQRNKGNFPGRFSGRQFSNSRSEMNVSTLELGDSALYLCASSGGLAGLSYNEQFFGPGTRLTVL.

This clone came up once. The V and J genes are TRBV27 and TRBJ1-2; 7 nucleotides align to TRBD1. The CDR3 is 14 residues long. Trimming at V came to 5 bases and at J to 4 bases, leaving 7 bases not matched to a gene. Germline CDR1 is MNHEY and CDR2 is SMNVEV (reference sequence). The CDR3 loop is CASSVAGGGYGYTF. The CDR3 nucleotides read TGTGCCAGCAGTGTGGCAGGGGGAGGCTATGGCTACACCTTC.

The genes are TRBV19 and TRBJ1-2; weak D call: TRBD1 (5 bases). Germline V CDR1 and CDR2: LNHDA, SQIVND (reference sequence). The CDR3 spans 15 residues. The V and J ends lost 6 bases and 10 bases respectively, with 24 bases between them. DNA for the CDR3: TGTGCCAGTAGCCATTCGGGGGGGACCGCCCATGACTACACCTTC. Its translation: CASSHSGGTAHDYTF.

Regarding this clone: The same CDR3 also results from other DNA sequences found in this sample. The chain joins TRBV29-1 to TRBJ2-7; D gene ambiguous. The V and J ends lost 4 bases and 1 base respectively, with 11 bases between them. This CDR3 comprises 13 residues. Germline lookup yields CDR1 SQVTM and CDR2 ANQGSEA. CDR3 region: CSVVGGISYEQYF. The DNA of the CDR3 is TGCAGCGTTGTCGGTGGGATTTCCTACGAGCAGTACTTC.

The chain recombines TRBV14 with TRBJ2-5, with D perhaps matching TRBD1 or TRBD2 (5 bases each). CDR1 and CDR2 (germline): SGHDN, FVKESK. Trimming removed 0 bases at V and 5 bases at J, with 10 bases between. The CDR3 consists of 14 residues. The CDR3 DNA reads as TGTGCCAGCAGCCAAGATTGGGGGTACGAGACCCAGTACTTC. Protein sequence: CASSQDWGYETQYF.

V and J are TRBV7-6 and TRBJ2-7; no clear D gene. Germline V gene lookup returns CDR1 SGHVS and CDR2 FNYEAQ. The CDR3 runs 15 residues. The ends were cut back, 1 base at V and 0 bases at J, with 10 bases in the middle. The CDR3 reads CASSLGYGLSYEQYF. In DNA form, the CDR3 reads TGTGCCAGCAGCTTAGGATATGGCCTCTCCTACGAGCAGTACTTC.

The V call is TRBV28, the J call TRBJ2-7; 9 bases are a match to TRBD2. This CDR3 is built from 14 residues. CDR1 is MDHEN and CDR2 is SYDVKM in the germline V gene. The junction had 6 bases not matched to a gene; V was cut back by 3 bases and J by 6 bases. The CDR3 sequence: CASSLSREGSEQYF. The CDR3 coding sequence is TGTGCCAGCAGTTTGTCGCGGGAGGGTAGCGAGCAGTACTTC.

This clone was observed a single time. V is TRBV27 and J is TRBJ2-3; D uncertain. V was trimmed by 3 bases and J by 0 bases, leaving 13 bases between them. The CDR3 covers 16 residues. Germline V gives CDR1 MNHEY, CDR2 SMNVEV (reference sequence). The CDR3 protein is CASSFLTPRSTDTQYF. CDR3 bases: TGTGCCAGCAGTTTCCTCACACCACGTAGCACAGATACGCAGTATTTT.

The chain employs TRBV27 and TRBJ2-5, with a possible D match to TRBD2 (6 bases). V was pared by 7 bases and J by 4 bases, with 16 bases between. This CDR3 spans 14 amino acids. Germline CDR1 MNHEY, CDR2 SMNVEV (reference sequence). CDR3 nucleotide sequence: TGTGCCAGCACCTTCCGGGGGTCGGGAGAGACCCAGTACTTC. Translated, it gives CASTFRGSGETQYF.

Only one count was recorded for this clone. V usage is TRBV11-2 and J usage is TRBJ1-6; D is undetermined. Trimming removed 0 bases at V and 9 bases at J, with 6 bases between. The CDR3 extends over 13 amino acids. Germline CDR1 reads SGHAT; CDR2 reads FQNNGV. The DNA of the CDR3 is TGTGCCAGCAGCTTAGAAAACAGTTCACCCCTCCACTTT. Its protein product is CASSLENSSPLHF.

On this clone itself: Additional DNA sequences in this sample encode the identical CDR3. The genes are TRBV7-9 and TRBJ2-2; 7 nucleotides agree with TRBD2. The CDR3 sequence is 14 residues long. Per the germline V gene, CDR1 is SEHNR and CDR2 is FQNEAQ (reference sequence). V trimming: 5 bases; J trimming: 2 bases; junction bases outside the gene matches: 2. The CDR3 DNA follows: TGTGCCAGCAGCCCTAGCGGTAACACCGGGGAGCTGTTTTTT. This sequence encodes CASSPSGNTGELFF.

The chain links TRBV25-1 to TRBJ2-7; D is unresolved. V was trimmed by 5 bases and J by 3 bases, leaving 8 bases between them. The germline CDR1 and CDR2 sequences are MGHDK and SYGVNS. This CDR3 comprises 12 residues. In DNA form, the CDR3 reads TGTGCCAGCAGTCCGAGTGGCTACGAGCAGTACTTC. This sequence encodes CASSPSGYEQYF.

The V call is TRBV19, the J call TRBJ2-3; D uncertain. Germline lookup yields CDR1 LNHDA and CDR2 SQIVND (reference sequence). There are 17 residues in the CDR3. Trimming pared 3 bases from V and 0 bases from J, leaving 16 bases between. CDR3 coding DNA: TGTGCCAGTAGTATGGAGTCTGCAACCCTTAGCACAGATACGCAGTATTTT. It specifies CASSMESATLSTDTQYF.

CDR3 residues: CASSISSRINYGYTF. CDR3 DNA: TGTGCCAGCAGCATATCTTCTAGGATTAACTATGGCTACACCTTC. The chain carries TRBV9 and TRBJ1-2; D not resolved. With 4 bases removed from V and 1 base from J, the gap between germline ends came to 14 bases. The CDR3 spans 15 residues. In germline, CDR1 is SGDLS, CDR2 YYNGEE. The entire variable domain, with the rest obtained from reference TRBV9 and TRBJ1-2, is as follows: DSGVTQTPKHLITATGQRVTLRCSPRSGDLSVYWYQQSLDQGLQFLIQYYNGEERAKGNILERFSAQQFPDLHSELNLSSLELGDSALYFCASSISSRINYGYTFGSGTRLTVV.

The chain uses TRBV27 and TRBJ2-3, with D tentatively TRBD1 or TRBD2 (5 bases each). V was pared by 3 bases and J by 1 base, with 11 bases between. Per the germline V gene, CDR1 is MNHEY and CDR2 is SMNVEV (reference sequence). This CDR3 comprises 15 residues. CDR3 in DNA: TGTGCCAGCAGTTTTCGGGACGGGGGCACAGATACGCAGTATTTT. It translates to CASSFRDGGTDTQYF.

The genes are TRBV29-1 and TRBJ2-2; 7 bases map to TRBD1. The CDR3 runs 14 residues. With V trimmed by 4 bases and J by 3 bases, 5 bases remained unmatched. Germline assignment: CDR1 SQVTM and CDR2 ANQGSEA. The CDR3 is CSVAATGYTGELFF. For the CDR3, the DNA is TGCAGCGTTGCGGCGACAGGGTACACCGGGGAGCTGTTTTTT.

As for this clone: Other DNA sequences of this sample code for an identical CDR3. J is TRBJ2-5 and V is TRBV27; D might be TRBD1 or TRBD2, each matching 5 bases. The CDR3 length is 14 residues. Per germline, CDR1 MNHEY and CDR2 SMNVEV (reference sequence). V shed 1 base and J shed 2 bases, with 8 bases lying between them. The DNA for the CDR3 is TGTGCCAGCAGTTTATTATGGGGGCAAGAGACCCAGTACTTC. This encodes CASSLLWGQETQYF.

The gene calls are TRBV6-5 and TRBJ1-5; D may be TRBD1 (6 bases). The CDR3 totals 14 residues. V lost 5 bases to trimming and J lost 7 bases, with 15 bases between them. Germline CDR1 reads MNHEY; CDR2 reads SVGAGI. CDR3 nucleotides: TGTGCCAGCAGTCTACAGGGATCTAGCCAGCCCCAGCATTTT. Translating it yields CASSLQGSSQPQHF.